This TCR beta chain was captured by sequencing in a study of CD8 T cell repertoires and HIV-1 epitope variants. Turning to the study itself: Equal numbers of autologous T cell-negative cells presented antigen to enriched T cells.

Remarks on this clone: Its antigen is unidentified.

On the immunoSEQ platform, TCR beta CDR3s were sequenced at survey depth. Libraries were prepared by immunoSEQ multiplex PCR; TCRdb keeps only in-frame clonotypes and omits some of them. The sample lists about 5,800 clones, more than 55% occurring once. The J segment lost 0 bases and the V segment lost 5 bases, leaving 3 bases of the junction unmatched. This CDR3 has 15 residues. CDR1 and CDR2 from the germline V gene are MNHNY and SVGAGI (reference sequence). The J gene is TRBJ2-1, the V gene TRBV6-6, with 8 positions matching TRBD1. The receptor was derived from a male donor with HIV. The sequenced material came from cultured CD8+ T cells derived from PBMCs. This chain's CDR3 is CASSAGTGSYNEQFF. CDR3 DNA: TGTGCCAGCAGTGCCGGGACAGGCTCCTACAATGAGCAGTTCTTC.